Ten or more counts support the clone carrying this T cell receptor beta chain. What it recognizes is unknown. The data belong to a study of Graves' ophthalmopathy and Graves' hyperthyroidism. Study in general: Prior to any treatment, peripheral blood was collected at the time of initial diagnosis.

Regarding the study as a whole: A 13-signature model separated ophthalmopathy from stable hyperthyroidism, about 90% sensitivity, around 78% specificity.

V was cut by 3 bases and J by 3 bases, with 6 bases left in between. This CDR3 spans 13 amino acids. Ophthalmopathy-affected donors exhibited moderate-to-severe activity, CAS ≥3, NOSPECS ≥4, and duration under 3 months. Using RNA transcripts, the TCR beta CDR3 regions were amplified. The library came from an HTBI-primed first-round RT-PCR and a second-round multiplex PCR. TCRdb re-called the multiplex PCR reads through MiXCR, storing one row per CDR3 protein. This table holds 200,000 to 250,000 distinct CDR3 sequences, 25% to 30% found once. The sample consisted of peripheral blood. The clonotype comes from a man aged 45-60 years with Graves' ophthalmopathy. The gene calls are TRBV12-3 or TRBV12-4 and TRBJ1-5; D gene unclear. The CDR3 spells CASSFQANQPQHF. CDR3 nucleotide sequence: TGTGCCAGCAGTTTCCAGGCCAATCAGCCCCAGCATTTT.